This T cell receptor beta chain is drawn from a study of blood T cell repertoires in COVID-19. In the study overall: Donors in the United States, Italy and Spain gave samples during acute or convalescent COVID-19.

Data came from immunoSEQ multiplex PCR; TCRdb stores just in-frame clones and leaves some out. The sample holds roughly 260,000 clones, over 80% seen once. Participants came from under 30 US areas, aged about 18 to 100 years. The source is a woman younger than 45 with acute COVID-19. Sequenced sample: PBMCs or T cells enriched from blood (not recorded which).

The DNA for the CDR3 is TGTGCCAGCAGCGGTGCCGGGACTAAACTACCTCAGAACACCGGGGAGCTGTTTTTT. Translating it yields CASSGAGTKLPQNTGELFF. This chain joins TRBV9 and TRBJ2-2; TRBD2 agrees at 7 bases. The CDR3 spans 19 residues. The ends lost 3 bases at V and 1 base at J; junction bases unmatched: 15. Germline V lookup: CDR1 SGDLS, CDR2 YYNGEE.